This is a list of T cell receptor beta chains from one sample in a study of T cells in localized non-small cell lung cancer. Method: immunoSEQ multiplex PCR; TCRdb's copy keeps in-frame clones and lacks some. The table records roughly 40,000 clones, approximately 86% of them present only once. Source: peripheral blood, taken before any cancer treatment. The source of these receptors is a man between 18 and 49 years old with stage I lung adenocarcinoma. Both conserved end residues are trimmed from each CDR3. Fields, in order: clone size, J gene, V gene, CDR3 protein. Clone size is stated in some rows and not others, as once, few, many or a class when expanded.

clone_size: -; j_call: TRBJ2-1; v_call: TRBV19; cdr3_aa: ASSRTSGASYPYNEQF
clone_size: -; j_call: TRBJ2-2; v_call: TRBV5-1; cdr3_aa: ASSLGGQNTGELF
clone_size: -; j_call: TRBJ2-1; v_call: TRBV7-2; cdr3_aa: ASSLEPSSVAGNYNEQF
clone_size: -; j_call: TRBJ1-2; v_call: TRBV14; cdr3_aa: ASSPTGDYGYT
clone_size: -; j_call: TRBJ1-4; v_call: TRBV7-3; cdr3_aa: ASSRGTVNEKLF
clone_size: -; j_call: TRBJ1-2; v_call: TRBV28; cdr3_aa: ASRRQGPNYGYT
clone_size: -; j_call: TRBJ1-4; v_call: TRBV9; cdr3_aa: ASSPRDIVNEKLF
clone_size: once; j_call: TRBJ1-1; v_call: TRBV5-4; cdr3_aa: ASSLYRVGTEAF
clone_size: -; j_call: TRBJ1-6; v_call: TRBV5-5; cdr3_aa: ASSLVPPGMGSPLH
clone_size: -; j_call: TRBJ1-1; v_call: TRBV7-2; cdr3_aa: ASSFLQTQAF
clone_size: -; j_call: TRBJ2-4; v_call: TRBV6-5; cdr3_aa: ASTPTSGGGNIQY
clone_size: -; j_call: TRBJ2-5; v_call: TRBV6-5; cdr3_aa: ASSYSDRGPTQY
clone_size: -; j_call: TRBJ1-1; v_call: TRBV5-6; cdr3_aa: ASSRDFSTEAF
clone_size: few; j_call: TRBJ1-1; v_call: TRBV9; cdr3_aa: ASSPTGLDTEAF
clone_size: -; j_call: TRBJ2-5; v_call: TRBV16; cdr3_aa: ASSRTGLVGETQY
clone_size: -; j_call: TRBJ1-1; v_call: TRBV4-2; cdr3_aa: ASSQERGQTNTEAF
clone_size: -; j_call: TRBJ2-7; v_call: TRBV7-2; cdr3_aa: ASSVEAWAPYEQY